What follows describes a single T cell receptor beta chain. This sample was taken from a study of control samples from healthy donors and cancer patients. Clones were sequenced by immunoSEQ multiplex PCR, and TCRdb holds only the in-frame ones, with some missing. The sample has roughly 88,000 clones, 90% to 95% seen once. V lost 2 bases and J lost 3, with 16 bases in between. This CDR3 is 16 amino acids long. Germline CDR1 and CDR2: MNHEY and SVGAGI. This TCR derives from a man aged 50-59 years in good health. Sample: blood. This sequence joins TRBV6-5 and TRBJ1-1; D remains ambiguous. CDR3 amino acids: CASSYAILSGYTEAFF. As DNA, the CDR3 is TGTGCCAGCAGTTACGCGATCTTATCGGGCTACACTGAAGCTTTCTTT.